A selection of T cell receptor beta chains follows, all from one sample in a study of blood T cell repertoires in COVID-19. The repertoire was sequenced with immunoSEQ multiplex PCR; TCRdb's copy has only in-frame clones and lacks some. The sample records about 140,000 clones, about three quarters being singletons. Material for sequencing was peripheral blood. These receptors were collected from a woman older than 75 with active or convalescent COVID-19. The CDR3 runs from the conserved cysteine through the conserved F or W. D genes are given only for firm matches. Expanded clones get a size class; other rows say once, few or many, or leave the size out.

d_gene	len	abundance	v_gene	j_gene	CDR3aa	CDR3nt
TRBD2	19	-	TRBV4-2	TRBJ2-5	CASSRGLAGVSRVRETQYF	TGTGCCAGCAGCCGCGGACTAGCGGGGGTCAGTCGGGTGAGGGAGACCCAGTACTTC
-	12	-	TRBV19	TRBJ1-2	CARAGCSRGYTF	TGTGCCAGGGCGGGGTGCTCGCGTGGCTACACCTTC
-	12	-	TRBV3-1/TRBV3-2	TRBJ1-2	CASGGGLYGYTF	TGTGCCAGCGGTGGGGGCTTATATGGCTACACCTTC
TRBD1	20	-	TRBV7-3	TRBJ2-6	CASSYGPPRDRSSGANVLTF	TGTGCCAGCAGCTATGGTCCCCCCCGGGACAGGAGCTCTGGGGCCAACGTCCTGACTTTC
TRBD1	13	few	TRBV4-1	TRBJ1-2	CASRFTGGSRYTF	TGCGCCAGCAGGTTTACAGGGGGCAGTCGGTACACCTTC
TRBD1	15	once	TRBV2	TRBJ2-5	CASSEPAGGRETQYF	TGTGCCAGCAGTGAACCGGCAGGGGGCAGAGAGACCCAGTACTTC
TRBD1	17	-	TRBV7-6	TRBJ1-3	CASSQVAGQSSGNTIYF	TGTGCCAGCAGCCAGGTAGCGGGACAGAGCTCTGGAAACACCATATATTTT
-	15	many	TRBV4-1	TRBJ1-6	CASSQGRALMSPLHF	TGCGCCAGCAGCCAAGGCAGGGCACTGATGTCACCCCTCCACTTT
-	15	-	TRBV19	TRBJ2-3	CASSTRRRGADTQYF	TGTGCCAGTAGTACGCGACGGAGGGGCGCAGATACGCAGTATTTT
-	13	-	TRBV19	TRBJ2-5	CASSPGVMETQYF	TGTGCCAGTAGTCCGGGGGTGATGGAGACCCAGTACTTC
TRBD1	15	-	TRBV30	TRBJ1-5	CAWSGKGGFGQPQHF	TGTGCCTGGAGTGGGAAAGGGGGCTTTGGTCAGCCCCAGCATTTT
TRBD1	14	-	TRBV5-1	TRBJ2-7	CASTEQGEDYEQYF	TGCGCCAGCACCGAACAGGGGGAAGATTACGAGCAGTACTTC
-	14	-	TRBV7-8	TRBJ1-3	CASSPAPGRYTIYF	TGTGCCAGCAGCCCGGCCCCAGGGAGGTACACCATATATTTT
TRBD2	17	-	TRBV19	TRBJ2-3	CASSKTKSGGSTDTQYF	TGTGCCAGTAGTAAAACAAAGAGCGGGGGAAGCACAGATACGCAGTATTTT
-	12	-	TRBV7-2	TRBJ1-6	CASSFMNSPLHF	TGTGCCAGCAGCTTCATGAATTCACCCCTCCACTTT
TRBD1	15	few	TRBV6-5	TRBJ2-1	CASIIGQVNYNEQFF	TGTGCCAGCATTATCGGACAGGTAAACTACAATGAGCAGTTCTTC
-	16	-	TRBV4-1	TRBJ1-4	CASSQDRLPGNEKLFF	TGCGCCAGCAGCCAAGATAGGTTGCCGGGGAATGAAAAACTGTTTTTT
TRBD1	14	-	TRBV2	TRBJ1-4	CASRAGTGGEKLFF	TGTGCCAGCAGGGCCGGGACAGGGGGTGAAAAACTGTTTTTT